A single sample is the source of the 22 T cell receptor beta chains below, sequenced in a study of CD8 T cells in Susac syndrome (dated by TCRdb to between 2017 and 2020). Library preparation employed the immunoSEQ multiplex PCR assay. RNA was extracted using the RNeasy kit, and roughly 0.5 to 1 ug of the RNA was reverse transcribed with random hexamers. In TCRdb, the public reads were trimmed at Q25 with fastp and aligned with MiXCR, with productive beta chains retained. Every CDR3 protein is listed once, alongside the most common genes and DNA of its rows. This sample lists under 350,000 distinct CDR3 sequences; just over 90% were detected once. The ten largest clones represent roughly 0.064% of the sample. Material for sequencing was CD4+ T cells from PBMCs. All receptors derive from a human donor with multiple sclerosis.

This clonotype is a singleton in its sample. The rearrangement uses TRBV28 and TRBJ2-2; 9 bases align to TRBD1. The ends lost 7 bases at V and 1 base at J; junction bases unmatched: 1. CDR3 length: 14 amino acids. From germline, CDR1 is MDHEN and CDR2 SYDVKM. The CDR3, as DNA: TGTGCCAGCAAGGGACAGGGGAACACCGGGGAGCTGTTTTTT. Encoded protein: CASKGQGNTGELFF. The full variable domain, completed using reference TRBV28 and TRBJ2-2, is DVKVTQSSRYLVKRTGEKVFLECVQDMDHENMFWYRQDPGLGLRLIYFSYDVKMKEKGDIPEGYSVSREKKERFSLILESASTNQTSMYLCASKGQGNTGELFFGEGSRLTVL.

This chain uses TRBV7-9 with TRBJ2-3; 10 bases are a match to TRBD2. Germline V gives CDR1 SEHNR, CDR2 FQNEAQ (reference sequence). V trimming: 2 bases; J trimming: 1 base; junction bases outside the gene matches: 9. The length of the CDR3 is 18 residues. CDR3 sequence: CASSLKLAGLAGTDTQYF. The CDR3 DNA follows: TGTGCCAGCAGCTTAAAACTAGCGGGACTTGCTGGCACAGATACGCAGTATTTT. Filled out from reference TRBV7-9 and TRBJ2-3, the complete variable domain reads DTGVSQNPRHKITKRGQNVTFRCDPISEHNRLYWYRQTLGQGPEFLTYFQNEAQLEKSRLLSDRFSAERPKGSFSTLEIQRTEQGDSAMYLCASSLKLAGLAGTDTQYFGPGTRLTVL.

The chain carries TRBV5-1 and TRBJ1-4; D is unclear. Germline V gives CDR1 SGHRS, CDR2 YFSETQ. The CDR3 is made up of 14 amino acids. Trimming removed 1 base from V and 5 bases from J, with 9 bases in between. This CDR3 is CASSLTGGNEKLFF. DNA for the CDR3: TGCGCCAGCAGCTTGACGGGCGGAAATGAAAAACTGTTTTTT. Drawing the rest from reference TRBV5-1 and TRBJ1-4, the complete variable domain is KAGVTQTPRYLIKTRGQQVTLSCSPISGHRSVSWYQQTPGQGLQFLFEYFSETQRNKGNFPGRFSGRQFSNSRSEMNVSTLELGDSALYLCASSLTGGNEKLFFGSGTQLSVL.

The chain has TRBV7-3 and TRBJ2-3, with D possibly being TRBD2 (6 bases). Germline assignment: CDR1 SGHTA and CDR2 FQGTGA. CDR3 size: 13 residues. Trimming cost V 5 bases and J 6 bases, with 12 bases left between them. CDR3 in DNA: TGTGCCAGCAGCCCCAGAGGGAGGGATACGCAGTATTTT. This encodes CASSPRGRDTQYF.

CDR3 loop: CASSYRSLGASGANVLTF. The CDR3 DNA is TGCGCCAGCAGCTATCGATCTCTGGGAGCCTCTGGGGCCAACGTCCTGACTTTC. The chain employs TRBV5-1 and TRBJ2-6; tentative D call: TRBD2 (5 bases). Germline V lookup: CDR1 SGHRS, CDR2 YFSETQ. V was pared by 3 bases and J by 0 bases, with 16 bases between. The CDR3 length is 18 residues.

V and J are TRBV11-2 and TRBJ1-5, with D perhaps TRBD1 (6 bases). Germline V gene data show CDR1 as SGHAT and CDR2 as FQNNGV. V shed 1 base and J shed 4 bases, with 11 bases lying between them. The CDR3 loop spans 15 amino acids. This CDR3 is CASSLAGGLNQPQHF. The CDR3 DNA is TGTGCCAGCAGCTTAGCTGGGGGGCTAAATCAGCCCCAGCATTTT.

This chain joins TRBV12-3 or TRBV12-4 and TRBJ1-2; a possible D gene is TRBD1 (6 bases). V lost 6 bases to trimming and J lost 6 bases, with 14 bases between them. There are 13 residues in the CDR3. CDR3 sequence reads: CASSPGTHDGYTF. CDR3 bases: TGTGCCAGCAGCCCTGGGACACACGATGGCTACACCTTC.

The chain carries TRBV20-1 and TRBJ2-3, with D tentatively TRBD2 (6 bases). The CDR3 runs 14 residues. The V end lost 2 bases, the J end lost 3 bases, and 12 bases lay between the germline ends. CDR1 is DFQATT, CDR2 SNEGSKA, per germline (reference sequence). CDR3 in amino acids: CSARQGGATDTQYF. As DNA, the CDR3 is TGCAGTGCTAGACAGGGCGGGGCAACAGATACGCAGTATTTT.

The chain is built from TRBV7-2 and TRBJ1-4; no definite D call. Germline CDR1 is SGHTA and CDR2 is FQGNSA. V was clipped by 5 bases and J by 3 bases, with 10 bases between them. CDR3 size: 14 residues. CDR3 coding DNA: TGTGCCAGCAGCAAAGAGATGGCTAATGAAAAACTGTTTTTT. Translated: CASSKEMANEKLFF.

The rearrangement joins TRBV5-1 to TRBJ2-1; D uncertain. Germline V gene sequence: CDR1 SGHRS, CDR2 YFSETQ. This CDR3 region has 15 residues. Trimming took 1 base from V and 7 from J, leaving 15 bases between them. The chain's CDR3 is CASSLQAPSLNEQFF. The CDR3 DNA follows: TGCGCCAGCAGCTTGCAGGCCCCAAGCTTAAATGAGCAGTTCTTC. Complete variable domain (other parts from reference TRBV5-1 and TRBJ2-1): KAGVTQTPRYLIKTRGQQVTLSCSPISGHRSVSWYQQTPGQGLQFLFEYFSETQRNKGNFPGRFSGRQFSNSRSEMNVSTLELGDSALYLCASSLQAPSLNEQFFGPGTRLTVL.

The chain uses TRBV6-1 and TRBJ2-1, with D possibly TRBD1 on 6 matching bases. Trimming pared 2 bases from V and 5 bases from J, leaving 13 bases between. The CDR3 has 15 residues. Germline values: CDR1 MNHNS, CDR2 SASEGT. CDR3 residues: CASSEQGIPNNEQFF. Here the CDR3 DNA reads TGTGCCAGCAGTGAACAGGGGATCCCTAACAATGAGCAGTTCTTC.

The chain carries TRBV20-1 and TRBJ2-3, with unresolved D. From germline, CDR1 is DFQATT and CDR2 SNEGSKA (reference sequence). V was pared by 6 bases and J by 2 bases, with 9 bases between. CDR3 length: 12 amino acids. CDR3: CSARYVTDTQYF. In DNA form, the CDR3 reads TGCAGTGCAAGATACGTCACAGATACGCAGTATTTT.

The chain is built from TRBV4-2 and TRBJ2-3, with D perhaps TRBD1 (6 bases). Trimming pared 1 base from V and 4 bases from J, leaving 18 bases between. Germline values: CDR1 LGHNA, CDR2 YNFKEQ. The length of the CDR3 is 17 residues. The CDR3 reads CASSQVERRGLPDTQYF. The CDR3 nucleotides read TGTGCCAGCAGCCAAGTGGAGCGCAGGGGTCTCCCAGATACGCAGTATTTT.

V is TRBV11-1 and J is TRBJ1-1, with 8 bases matching TRBD1. J gave up 0 bases and V 5 bases, and 2 bases lay outside the gene matches. CDR3 length equals 14 residues. CDR1 SGHAT and CDR2 FQDESV come from the germline V gene (reference sequence). CDR3 nucleotides: TGTGCCAGCAGCCGGACAGGGCTGAACACTGAAGCTTTCTTT. The encoded protein is CASSRTGLNTEAFF.

Only one count was recorded for this clonotype. This sequence joins TRBV29-1 and TRBJ2-7; the match to TRBD2 covers 8 bases. The trim removed 3 bases at V and 4 bases at J, leaving 8 bases unmatched. The CDR3 covers 14 residues. From germline, CDR1 is SQVTM and CDR2 ANQGSEA. The CDR3 region is CSVDGASGQYEQYF. The CDR3 coding sequence is TGCAGCGTTGATGGGGCTAGCGGGCAATACGAGCAGTACTTC.

This clonotype has a handful of counts. This chain links TRBV29-1 with TRBJ1-1; 9 bases map to TRBD1. Germline V gene sequence: CDR1 SQVTM, CDR2 ANQGSEA. The CDR3 has 12 residues. V lost 4 bases to trimming and J lost 3 bases; unmatched junction nucleotides: 0. The CDR3: CSVGTGDTEAFF. In DNA form, the CDR3 reads TGCAGCGTTGGGACAGGGGACACTGAAGCTTTCTTT.

V is TRBV9 and J is TRBJ2-1; D perhaps matches TRBD1 (6 bases). The germline gives CDR1 SGDLS, CDR2 YYNGEE. V was pared by 4 bases and J by 3 bases, with 20 bases between. The CDR3 consists of 17 residues. The DNA of the CDR3 is TGTGCCAGCAGCTCCTTGGGGCGAACAGGGTTCTACAATGAGCAGTTCTTC. Protein sequence: CASSSLGRTGFYNEQFF.

V is TRBV3-1 and J is TRBJ2-1; 9 bases are shared with TRBD2. V trimming: 0 bases; J trimming: 9 bases; junction bases outside the gene matches: 6. Germline CDR1 and CDR2: LGHDT and YNNKEL (reference sequence). The CDR3 length is 15 residues. The CDR3 protein is CASSQEPAGGGEQFF. CDR3 in DNA: TGTGCCAGCAGCCAAGAGCCAGCGGGAGGCGGTGAGCAGTTCTTC.

The chain recombines TRBV6-2 or TRBV6-3 with TRBJ2-3; TRBD2 aligns across 10 bases. V shed 6 bases and J 3 bases; nucleotides not matched to a gene: 9. Looked up from germline, CDR1 is MNHEY and CDR2 is SVGEGT. CDR3 length: 16 amino acids. For the CDR3, the DNA is TGTGCCAGCAGGAAAGTTAGCGGGAGGCAGACAGATACGCAGTATTTT. Protein sequence: CASRKVSGRQTDTQYF.

The chain uses TRBV19 and TRBJ2-4; unclear D gene. Trimming shortened V by 4 bases and J by 0 bases, and 10 bases separated the two germline ends. This CDR3 has 15 residues. Germline V CDR1 and CDR2: LNHDA, SQIVND (reference sequence). CDR3 DNA: TGTGCCAGTAGTAAGATGGAACTAGCCAAAAACATTCAGTACTTC. Amino acid sequence: CASSKMELAKNIQYF.

J is TRBJ2-7 and V is TRBV13; no firm D call. The CDR3 contains 14 residues. Germline V lookup: CDR1 PRHDT, CDR2 FYEKMQ (reference sequence). V was shortened by 5 bases and J by 0 bases, with 11 bases between the two germline ends. CDR3: CASSPEPTSYEQYF. Written as DNA, the CDR3 is TGTGCCAGCAGCCCCGAACCGACCTCCTACGAGCAGTACTTC.

The chain combines TRBV4-3 with TRBJ2-2; D uncertain. Trimming shortened V by 3 bases and J by 1 base, and 6 bases separated the two germline ends. Germline loops: CDR1 LGHNA, CDR2 YSLEER. The CDR3 covers 14 residues. In DNA, the CDR3 is TGCGCCAGCAGCCAGATCCGGAACACCGGGGAGCTGTTTTTT. Residues: CASSQIRNTGELFF.